This T cell receptor (beta chain) is drawn from a study of early T cells in non-severe SARS-CoV-2 infection. As for the study in general: Chains were unpaired, as sequencing was done on bulk RNA from unsorted whole blood.

Study findings and constraints: Sequences matched to VDJdb favored anti-spike CD8 responses, while private and CD4 specificities were missed.

Trimming left V 4 bases short and J 5 bases short, with 14 bases between. The CDR3 length is 14 residues. Germline values: CDR1 MNHEY, CDR2 SVGAGI. There are many counts of this clonotype. The antigen remains unidentified. Individual cDNA molecules each received unique molecular identifiers attached to them. MiXCR, applied by TCRdb to the 5' RACE reads, yields one record per CDR3 protein. Of around 28,000 distinct CDR3 sequences listed, 4.2% are singletons. The receptor was isolated from an adult who was a healthcare worker with PCR-confirmed SARS-CoV-2 infection or an uninfected control (not recorded which). This chain connects TRBV6-5 to TRBJ1-1; a weak D match, TRBD1 (5 bases). Sequenced sample: whole blood. The CDR3 DNA follows: TGTGCCAGCAGTTTCAGAGGGGCGGAAACTGAAGCTTTCTTT. It codes for CASSFRGAETEAFF.